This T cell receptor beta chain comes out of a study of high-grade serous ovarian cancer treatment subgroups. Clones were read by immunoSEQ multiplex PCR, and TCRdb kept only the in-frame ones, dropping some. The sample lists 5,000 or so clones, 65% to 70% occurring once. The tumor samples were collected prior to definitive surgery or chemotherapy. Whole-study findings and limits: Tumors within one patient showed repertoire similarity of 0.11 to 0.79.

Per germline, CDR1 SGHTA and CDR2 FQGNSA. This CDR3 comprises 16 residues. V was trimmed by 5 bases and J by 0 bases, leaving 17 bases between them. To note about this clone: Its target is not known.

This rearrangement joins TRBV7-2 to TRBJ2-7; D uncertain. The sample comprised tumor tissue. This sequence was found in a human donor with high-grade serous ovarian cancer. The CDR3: CASSPTNHGFSYEQYF. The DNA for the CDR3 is TGTGCCAGCAGCCCAACCAATCACGGGTTCTCCTACGAGCAGTACTTC.